This T cell receptor (beta chain) is drawn from a study of blood T cell repertoires in COVID-19. As for the study in general: Both acute and convalescent COVID-19 samples were obtained from the United States, Italy and Spain. T cells, B-cell-depleted T cells, or PBMCs supplied cDNA or gDNA.

After removal of 3 bases from V and 2 bases from J, the junction contained 3 bases not matched to a gene. From germline, CDR1 is SGDLS and CDR2 YYNGEE. This CDR3 has 15 residues. Assay used: immunoSEQ multiplex PCR; TCRdb lists only in-frame clones, some missing. Of fewer than 250,000 clones in the sample, 80% to 90% were seen once. The sample consisted of peripheral blood. The TCR sequence derives from a man aged 50 to 60 with active or convalescent COVID-19. The chain joins TRBV9 to TRBJ2-7; 12 bases align to TRBD2. The DNA of the CDR3 is TGTGCCAGCAGCGATGGACTAGCGGGACCCTACGAGCAGTACTTC. Protein sequence: CASSDGLAGPYEQYF. Based on the CDR3 plus reference TRBV9 and TRBJ2-7, the full variable domain is DSGVTQTPKHLITATGQRVTLRCSPRSGDLSVYWYQQSLDQGLQFLIQYYNGEERAKGNILERFSAQQFPDLHSELNLSSLELGDSALYFCASSDGLAGPYEQYFGPGTRLTVT.